The sequence of this TCR beta chain was determined in a study of PD-1 blockade in classical Hodgkin lymphoma. Study findings and constraints: Still unresolved is the cause of the repertoire differences, which may be disease activity or prior therapy. Relapsed/refractory patients reportedly had lower baseline diversity than newly diagnosed patients. The diversity seen at baseline in complete responders resembled that of newly diagnosed patients.

The protocol was immunoSEQ multiplex PCR, while the TCRdb copy is restricted to in-frame clones and leaves out a portion. The sample gives 30,000 or so clones, about 93% of which show up once; around 0.21% is in the top ten. Each patient's relapse followed autologous stem cell transplantation, and brentuximab vedotin exposure varied. Purified CD4+ T cells were obtained from thawed PBMCs through magnetic negative selection. Classification of best responses gave complete response, partial response or progressive disease. In the case of this clone: The antigen remains undetermined.

Germline V gene data show CDR1 as GTSNPN and CDR2 as SVGIG (reference sequence). The CDR3 length is 13 residues. Trimming took off 1 base at V and 7 bases at J, with 11 bases between the two ends. This specimen consisted of CD4+ T cells from blood, obtained at baseline. This clonotype was obtained from a human donor with classical Hodgkin lymphoma. This chain connects TRBV30 to TRBJ1-5, with a weak D call TRBD1 (5 bases). This CDR3 reads CAWSGGEGQPQHF. Here the CDR3 DNA reads TGTGCCTGGAGTGGGGGGGAGGGACAGCCCCAGCATTTT.